This T cell receptor beta chain derives from a study of T cells after yellow fever vaccination. Study-wide findings and caveats: Clonotypes found in both CD4 and CD8 compartments made up a small share.

TCRdb called the 5' RACE reads again in MiXCR, with one record for every CDR3 protein. Counted here are about 220,000 distinct CDR3 sequences, about 3% occurring once; the ten biggest clones make up around 3%. The trim removed 4 bases at V and 6 bases at J, leaving 6 bases unmatched. Germline lookup yields CDR1 MDHEN and CDR2 SYDVKM. The CDR3 totals 14 residues. Concerning this clonotype: Its antigen is unknown.

This specimen was CD4+ T cells sorted from PBMCs, taken 10 days after the yellow fever booster vaccination. The chain couples TRBV28 to TRBJ2-7, with 10 bases that match TRBD1. The sequence was collected from a man in his late teens or twenties who received the YFV17D yellow fever vaccine. The CDR3 loop is CASSSGTGVGEQYV. CDR3 DNA sequence: TGTGCCAGCAGTTCGGGGACAGGGGTGGGCGAGCAGTACGTC.